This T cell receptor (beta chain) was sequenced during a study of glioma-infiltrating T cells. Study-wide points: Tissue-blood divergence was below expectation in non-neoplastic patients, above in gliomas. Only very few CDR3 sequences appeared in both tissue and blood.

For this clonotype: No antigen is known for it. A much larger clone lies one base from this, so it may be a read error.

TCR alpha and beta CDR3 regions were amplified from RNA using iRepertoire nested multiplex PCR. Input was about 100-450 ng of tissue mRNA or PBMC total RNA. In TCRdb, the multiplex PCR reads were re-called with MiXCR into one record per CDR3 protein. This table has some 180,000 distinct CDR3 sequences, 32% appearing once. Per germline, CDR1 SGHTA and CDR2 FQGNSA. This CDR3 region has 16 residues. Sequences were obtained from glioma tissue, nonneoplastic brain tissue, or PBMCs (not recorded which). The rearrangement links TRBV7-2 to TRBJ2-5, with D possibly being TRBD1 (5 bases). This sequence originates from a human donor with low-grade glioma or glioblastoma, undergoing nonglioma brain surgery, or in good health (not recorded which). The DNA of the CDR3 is TGTGCCAGCAGCGCACAGGCCACGACGTACCAAGAGACCAAGTACTTC. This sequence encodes CASSAQATTYQETKYF.